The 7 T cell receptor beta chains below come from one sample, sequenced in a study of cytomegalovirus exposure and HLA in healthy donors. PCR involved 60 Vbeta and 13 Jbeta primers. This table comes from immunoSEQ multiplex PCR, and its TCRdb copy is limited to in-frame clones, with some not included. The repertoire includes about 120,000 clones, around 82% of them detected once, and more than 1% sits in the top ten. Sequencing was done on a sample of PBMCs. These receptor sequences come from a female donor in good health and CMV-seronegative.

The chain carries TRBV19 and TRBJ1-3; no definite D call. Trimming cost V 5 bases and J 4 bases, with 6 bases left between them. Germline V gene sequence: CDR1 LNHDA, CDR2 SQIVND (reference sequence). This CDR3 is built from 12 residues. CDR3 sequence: CASSPTGNTIYF. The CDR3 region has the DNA TGTGCCAGTAGTCCGACAGGAAACACCATATATTTT.

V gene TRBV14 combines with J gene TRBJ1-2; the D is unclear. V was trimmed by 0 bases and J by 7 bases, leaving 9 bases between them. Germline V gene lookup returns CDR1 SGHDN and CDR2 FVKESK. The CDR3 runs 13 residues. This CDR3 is CASSQDYRFGYTF. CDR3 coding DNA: TGTGCCAGCAGCCAAGATTATCGGTTTGGCTACACCTTC.

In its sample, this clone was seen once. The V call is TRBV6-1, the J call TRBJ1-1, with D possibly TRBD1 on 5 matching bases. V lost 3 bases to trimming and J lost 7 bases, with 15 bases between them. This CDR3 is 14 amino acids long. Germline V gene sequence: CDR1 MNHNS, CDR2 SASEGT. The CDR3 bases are TGTGCCAGCAGTGAGACCCCACGCAGGGATGAAGCTTTCTTT. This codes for CASSETPRRDEAFF.

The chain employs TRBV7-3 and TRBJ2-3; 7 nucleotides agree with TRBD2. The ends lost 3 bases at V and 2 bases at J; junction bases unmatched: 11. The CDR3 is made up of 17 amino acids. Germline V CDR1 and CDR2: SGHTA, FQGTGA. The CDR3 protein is CASSFPSGKDFTDTQYF. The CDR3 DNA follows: TGTGCCAGCAGCTTTCCGAGCGGGAAGGACTTCACAGATACGCAGTATTTT.

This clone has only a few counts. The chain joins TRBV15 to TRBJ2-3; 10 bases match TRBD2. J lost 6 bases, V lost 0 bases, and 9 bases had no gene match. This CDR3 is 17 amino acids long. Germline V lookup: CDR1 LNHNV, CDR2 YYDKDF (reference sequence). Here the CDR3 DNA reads TGTGCCACCAGCAGAGATCTGGCTAGCGGGGGAAGGGATACGCAGTATTTT. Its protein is CATSRDLASGGRDTQYF. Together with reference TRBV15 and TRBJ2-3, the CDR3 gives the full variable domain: DAMVIQNPRYQVTQFGKPVTLSCSQTLNHNVMYWYQQKSSQAPKLLFHYYDKDFNNEADTPDNFQSRRPNTSFCFLDIRSPGLGDTAMYLCATSRDLASGGRDTQYFGPGTRLTVL.

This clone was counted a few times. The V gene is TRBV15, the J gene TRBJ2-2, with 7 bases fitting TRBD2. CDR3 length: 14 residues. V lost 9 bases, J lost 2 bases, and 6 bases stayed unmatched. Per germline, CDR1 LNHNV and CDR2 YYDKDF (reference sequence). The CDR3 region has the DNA TGTGCCACTTCAACTAGCGCCAACACCGGGGAGCTGTTTTTT. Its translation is CATSTSANTGELFF.

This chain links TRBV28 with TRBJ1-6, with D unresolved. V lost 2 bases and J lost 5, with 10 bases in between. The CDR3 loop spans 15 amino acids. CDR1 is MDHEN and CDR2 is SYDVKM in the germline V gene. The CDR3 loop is CASSLGGRNNSPLHF. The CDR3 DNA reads TGTGCCAGCAGTTTAGGTGGCAGGAATAATTCACCCCTCCACTTT. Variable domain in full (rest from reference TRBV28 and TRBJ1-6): DVKVTQSSRYLVKRTGEKVFLECVQDMDHENMFWYRQDPGLGLRLIYFSYDVKMKEKGDIPEGYSVSREKKERFSLILESASTNQTSMYLCASSLGGRNNSPLHFGNGTRLTVT.